This entry lists 21 T cell receptor beta chains sequenced from one sample in a study of persistence of HIV-infected CD4 T cells. The antigens of these receptors remain unknown. This was the immunoSEQ version 4 assay in survey mode. Using immunoSEQ multiplex PCR, the repertoire was profiled, and TCRdb retains in-frame clones only, with some absent. The table lists 30,000 or so clones, 80% to 90% of them singletons. The stimulus was lysate of CMV-infected fibroblasts, approximately 9.7 ug/mL. Sorted nonresponding memory CD4+ T cells were CD40L-negative, CD69-negative, CD45RO-high. The sequencing used CD4+ T cells sorted from PBMCs after roughly 18-hour stimulation, collected from a patient who received antiretroviral therapy. These receptor sequences come from an adult man with HIV who was CMV-seropositive.

J is TRBJ2-3 and V is TRBV27; 9 bases map to TRBD2. Germline CDR1 reads MNHEY; CDR2 reads SMNVEV (reference sequence). The CDR3 runs 15 residues. Trimming took 3 bases from V and 1 from J; bases not matched to a gene: 2. CDR3 loop: CASSFGGRGTDTQYF. For the CDR3, the DNA is TGTGCCAGCAGTTTCGGCGGGAGGGGCACAGATACGCAGTATTTT.

The V and J genes are TRBV6-2 or TRBV6-3 and TRBJ1-5; 12 positions match TRBD1. CDR3 length equals 15 residues. The V segment lost 2 bases and the J segment 7 bases; nucleotides outside the gene matches: 3. CDR1 is MNHEY and CDR2 is SVGEGT in the germline V gene. Here the CDR3 reads CASSYGTGGRQPQHF. CDR3 DNA sequence: TGTGCCAGCAGTTACGGGACAGGGGGCCGGCAGCCCCAGCATTTT.

This clone came up a few times. The genes are TRBV12-5 and TRBJ1-1; TRBD1 matches 7 bases. Germline V gives CDR1 LGHNT, CDR2 FRNRAP. The CDR3 runs to 12 residues. In DNA form, the CDR3 reads TGTGCCCGACAGGGAAAGAACACTGAAGCTTTCTTT. This translates into CARQGKNTEAFF.

In this sample, this clone turned up a few times. V usage is TRBV10-3 and J usage is TRBJ2-5; 7 bases fit TRBD1. Germline lookup yields CDR1 ENHRY and CDR2 SYGVKD. The CDR3 runs 13 residues. V shed 5 bases and J 3 bases; nucleotides not matched to a gene: 3. The DNA for the CDR3 is TGTGCCATCAGTTGGGACAGAGAAGAGACCCAGTACTTC. It encodes CAISWDREETQYF.

V and J are TRBV7-2 and TRBJ1-2, with TRBD1 as a possible D gene (5 bases). The CDR3 contains 13 residues. The V end lost 4 bases, the J end lost 3 bases, and 9 bases lay between the germline ends. Germline CDR1 reads SGHTA; CDR2 reads FQGNSA. CDR3 region: CASSSRDHYGYTF. DNA of the CDR3: TGTGCCAGCAGCTCGAGGGACCACTATGGCTACACCTTC.

This clone has more than one count but fewer than ten. The genes are TRBV18 and TRBJ2-7; D is ambiguous. V dropped 0 bases and J dropped 6 bases, with 18 bases sitting between them. The germline V gene has CDR1 KGHSH and CDR2 LQKENI. The CDR3 totals 16 residues. CDR3 in amino acids: CASSPPSSVLLREQYF. CDR3 nucleotide sequence: TGTGCCAGCTCACCACCGAGCTCAGTTCTCCTACGCGAGCAGTACTTC.

The chain couples TRBV5-6 to TRBJ1-2; D is uncertain. Germline loops: CDR1 SGHDT, CDR2 YYEEEE. There are 15 residues in the CDR3. The V end lost 0 bases, the J end lost 0 bases, and 9 bases lay between the germline ends. The CDR3 loop reads CASSLGLEPNYGYTF. CDR3 sequence (DNA): TGTGCCAGCAGCTTGGGACTGGAGCCTAACTATGGCTACACCTTC.

The chain is built from TRBV5-1 and TRBJ2-7; weak D call: TRBD1 (5 bases). The CDR3 sequence is 14 residues long. V lost 0 bases to trimming and J lost 5 bases, with 12 bases between them. Germline V gene sequence: CDR1 SGHRS, CDR2 YFSETQ. The CDR3 is CASSLAGHLDEQYF. CDR3 DNA sequence: TGCGCCAGCAGCTTGGCAGGGCACCTCGACGAGCAGTACTTC.

The CDR3 sequence is CASSPRTSGDSYEQYF. In nucleotides, the CDR3 is TGTGCCAGCAGCCCTCGGACTAGCGGGGACTCCTACGAGCAGTACTTC. The V call is TRBV7-2, the J call TRBJ2-7; the match to TRBD2 covers 12 bases. The CDR3 spans 16 residues. The germline V gene encodes CDR1 SGHTA and CDR2 FQGNSA. Unmatched junction bases numbered 5, after V lost 5 bases and J lost 0 bases. The entire variable domain, with the rest obtained from reference TRBV7-2 and TRBJ2-7, is as follows: GAGVSQSPSNKVTEKGKDVELRCDPISGHTALYWYRQSLGQGLEFLIYFQGNSAPDKSGLPSDRFSAERTGGSVSTLTIQRTQQEDSAVYLCASSPRTSGDSYEQYFGPGTRLTVT.

The chain employs TRBV30 and TRBJ1-1, with a weak D call TRBD1 (6 bases). Trimming took 3 bases from V and 4 from J, leaving 12 bases between them. CDR3 length: 13 residues. Germline CDR1 and CDR2: GTSNPN and SVGIG (reference sequence). This CDR3 is CAWSLKGGTEAFF. In DNA form, the CDR3 reads TGTGCCTGGAGCCTCAAGGGGGGCACTGAAGCTTTCTTT.

This chain links TRBV30 with TRBJ1-1; no clear D. Germline values: CDR1 GTSNPN, CDR2 SVGIG (reference sequence). The CDR3 extends over 10 amino acids. CDR3 protein: CRAGSTEAFF. The CDR3 DNA reads TGTCGCGCGGGAAGCACTGAAGCTTTCTTT.

This clone appeared a few times. The J gene is TRBJ2-5, the V gene TRBV5-4, with 7 bases lining up with TRBD1. Trimming cost V 3 bases and J 2 bases; bases outside gene matches: 1. CDR3 length equals 13 residues. Looked up from germline, CDR1 is SGHNT and CDR2 is YYREEE (reference sequence). In DNA form, the CDR3 reads TGTGCCAGCAGCTCGGGACAGCAAGAGACCCAGTACTTC. It codes for CASSSGQQETQYF.

This rearrangement joins TRBV7-9 to TRBJ2-1, with D perhaps given as TRBD1 or TRBD2 (5 bases each). This CDR3 has 13 amino acids. The V gene lost 4 bases and the J gene lost 8 bases, with 12 bases spanning the gap. Germline-derived CDR1 and CDR2 are SEHNR and FQNEAQ (reference sequence). CDR3 amino acids: CASSSRVEDEQFF. CDR3 in DNA: TGTGCCAGCAGCTCCAGGGTGGAGGATGAGCAGTTCTTC.

The V call is TRBV5-4, the J call TRBJ1-2, with 8 bases matching TRBD1. CDR1 is SGHNT, CDR2 YYREEE, per germline (reference sequence). After removal of 4 bases from V and 8 bases from J, the junction contained 13 bases not matched to a gene. The CDR3 extends over 15 amino acids. CDR3 region: CASSPNIRTGSGYTF. CDR3 nucleotide sequence: TGTGCCAGCAGCCCTAACATTCGGACAGGGAGCGGCTACACCTTC.

The CDR3 region is CASSIDQGVGTEAFF. The CDR3 DNA is TGTGCCAGTAGTATCGATCAGGGGGTTGGCACTGAAGCTTTCTTT. This rearrangement joins TRBV19 to TRBJ1-1, with TRBD1 matching over 7 bases. V lost 3 bases, J lost 4 bases, and 8 bases stayed unmatched. From germline, CDR1 is LNHDA and CDR2 SQIVND (reference sequence). This CDR3 contains 15 residues. The variable domain in full, completed from reference TRBV19 and TRBJ1-1, reads DGGITQSPKYLFRKEGQNVTLSCEQNLNHDAMYWYRQDPGQGLRLIYYSQIVNDFQKGDIAEGYSVSREKKESFPLTVTSAQKNPTAFYLCASSIDQGVGTEAFFGQGTRLTVV.

The chain joins TRBV19 to TRBJ2-2, with 7 bases matching TRBD2. V trimming: 7 bases; J trimming: 3 bases; junction bases outside the gene matches: 11. Germline V lookup: CDR1 LNHDA, CDR2 SQIVND (reference sequence). The CDR3 extends over 16 amino acids. This chain's CDR3 is CASTHGAGVYTGELFF. The CDR3 nucleotides are TGTGCCAGTACCCATGGGGCGGGGGTGTACACCGGGGAGCTGTTTTTT.

J is TRBJ1-2 and V is TRBV21-1; the table calls TRBD1, which could not be checked here. TRBV21-1 constitutes a pseudogene. The CDR3 runs to 13 residues. Here the CDR3 DNA reads TGTGCCAGCTATGGAAGCAGGGTAAAAGGCTACACCTTC. Amino acids: CASYGSRVKGYTF.

This clone has just a few counts. In nucleotides, the CDR3 is TGTGCCAGCAGCTTGGGGCAGGGGATTTTGTCCCAGTACTTC. It translates to CASSLGQGILSQYF. The J gene is TRBJ2-5, the V gene TRBV5-5; D is possibly TRBD1 (6 bases). Trimming removed 0 bases at V and 9 bases at J, with 15 bases between. The CDR3 is made up of 14 amino acids. Per germline, CDR1 SGHKS and CDR2 YYEKEE (reference sequence).

The chain carries TRBV7-2 and TRBJ1-3; D call uncertain. V lost 1 base and J 4 bases, leaving 5 bases between the germline ends. CDR1 and CDR2 from the germline V gene are SGHTA and FQGNSA. This CDR3 region has 13 residues. DNA for the CDR3: TGTGCCAGCAGCTTAGGGCCCGGAAACACCATATATTTT. This encodes CASSLGPGNTIYF.

This clone was recorded once. The chain recombines TRBV6-2 or TRBV6-3 with TRBJ2-3; 8 nucleotides match TRBD1. CDR1 is MNHEY, CDR2 SVGEGT, per germline. The CDR3 totals 12 residues. V shed 5 bases, J shed 6 bases, and the junction held 1 base outside the gene matches. CDR3 sequence reads: CASSRQGDTQYF. For the CDR3, the DNA is TGTGCCAGCAGTCGACAGGGGGATACGCAGTATTTT.

This rearrangement joins TRBV5-6 to TRBJ2-1, with 8 positions matching TRBD2. The V and J ends lost 5 bases and 9 bases, in that order; junction bases with no gene match: 13. This CDR3 is built from 15 residues. Germline lookup yields CDR1 SGHDT and CDR2 YYEEEE. As DNA, the CDR3 is TGTGCCAGCAGGCACCGGGGGGGCCAGTATCCTGAGCAGTTCTTC. It encodes CASRHRGGQYPEQFF.